This T cell receptor beta chain stems from a study of beta chain features in type 1 diabetes. The study, taken as a whole, reports: A moderate, significant TCRB CDR3 shortening appeared in type 1 diabetes across four CD4+ subsets.

This clone was seen only a few times. Antigen unknown. Distinct nucleotide sequences in the sample also encode this CDR3. Sorting produced populations that all topped 98% purity. Sequencing targeted expressed TCRB transcripts, as all isolated RNA had been reverse transcribed. The repertoire was sequenced with immunoSEQ multiplex PCR; TCRdb's copy has only in-frame clones and lacks some. Of around 300,000 clones in the sample, approximately 8.1% were seen once. There are 14 residues in the CDR3. Germline V gene lookup returns CDR1 SGHRS and CDR2 YFSETQ. V lost 0 bases and J lost 4, with 7 bases in between.

The chain links TRBV5-1 to TRBJ2-2, with D possibly TRBD1 on 5 matching bases. This clonotype was obtained from a woman aged 18-30 years in good health. Specimen: central memory CD4+ T cells from blood. CDR3 coding DNA: TGCGCCAGCAGCTTGGTTCAGGGCACCGGGGAGCTGTTTTTT. Residues: CASSLVQGTGELFF.